The clone carrying this TCR beta chain was seen many times. The antigen is not known. Regions amplified from RNA transcripts were the TCR beta CDR3 regions. During a first-round RT-PCR of the TCR CDR3, the HTBI primer set was used. One entry per CDR3 protein, called by TCRdb with MiXCR from the multiplex PCR reads. This sample has 600,000 or so distinct CDR3 sequences, with about 43% found just once. The CDR3 has 13 amino acids. The V gene's germline CDR1 is SEHNR and CDR2 FQNEAQ (reference sequence). With 1 base removed from V and 0 bases from J, the gap between germline ends came to 3 bases. The entry originates in a study of T cells in Graves' hyperthyroidism and ophthalmopathy. Study-wide results and limits: Using 13 V-J features, a model discriminated ophthalmopathy from stable hyperthyroidism.

Uncontrolled infection, other autoimmune disease, pregnancy or lactation led to exclusion. The chain has TRBV7-9 and TRBJ1-1; D uncertain. Sequencing input: peripheral blood or thyroid tissue (not recorded which). The receptor was isolated from a woman aged 18 to 35 with Graves' hyperthyroidism. CDR3 amino acids: CASSLVMNTEAFF. The CDR3 DNA sequence: TGTGCCAGCAGCTTAGTTATGAACACTGAAGCTTTCTTT.